A single sample gave rise to the 5 T cell receptor beta chains below, sequenced in a study of T cell responses to AZD1222 COVID-19 vaccine. The assay was immunoSEQ multiplex PCR, and TCRdb's table has in-frame clones only and misses some. The sample includes 65,000 to 90,000 clones, 89% seen only once; the top ten take 9.3%. The sequencing used peripheral blood, collected 28 days after the second AZD1222 dose. These receptors were collected from an adult who received the AZD1222 COVID-19 vaccine.

This chain links TRBV6-2 or TRBV6-3 with TRBJ2-1; D might be TRBD2 (6 bases). Trimming pared 4 bases from V and 6 bases from J, leaving 16 bases between. The CDR3 sequence is 15 residues long. CDR1 is MNHEY and CDR2 is SVGEGT in the germline V gene. The CDR3 DNA sequence: TGTGCCAGCAGTTCTAGGGGCGGGATCCCCAATGAGCAGTTCTTC. It yields the protein CASSSRGGIPNEQFF.

The chain has TRBV9 and TRBJ1-1; TRBD1 matches 7 bases. The V gene end was trimmed by 0 bases and the J gene end by 4 bases; junction bases not matched to a gene: 6. The CDR3 contains 15 residues. Germline CDR1 is SGDLS and CDR2 is YYNGEE. The CDR3 region has the DNA TGTGCCAGCAGCGTAGCAGAGGGGGCTGGCACTGAAGCTTTCTTT. It specifies CASSVAEGAGTEAFF. The variable domain in full, with the rest retrieved from reference TRBV9 and TRBJ1-1, is DSGVTQTPKHLITATGQRVTLRCSPRSGDLSVYWYQQSLDQGLQFLIQYYNGEERAKGNILERFSAQQFPDLHSELNLSSLELGDSALYFCASSVAEGAGTEAFFGQGTRLTVV.

The chain is built from TRBV5-1 and TRBJ1-5; D possibly corresponds to TRBD1 (5 bases). The CDR3 contains 15 residues. Per germline, CDR1 SGHRS and CDR2 YFSETQ. The V and J ends lost 4 bases and 0 bases respectively, with 11 bases between them. CDR3 coding DNA: TGCGCCAGCAGCCTGGACACAAATAGCAATCAGCCCCAGCATTTT. This codes for CASSLDTNSNQPQHF.

This rearrangement joins TRBV5-6 to TRBJ1-3, with TRBD1 matching over 9 bases. The CDR3 totals 16 residues. The ends lost 4 bases at V and 0 bases at J; junction bases unmatched: 5. Per germline, CDR1 SGHDT and CDR2 YYEEEE. CDR3 sequence: CASSGGQGGSGNTIYF. CDR3 coding DNA: TGTGCCAGCAGCGGGGGACAGGGAGGCTCTGGAAACACCATATATTTT.

The J gene is TRBJ2-1, the V gene TRBV13, with 7 nucleotides matching TRBD2. This CDR3 region has 16 residues. Unmatched junction bases numbered 2, after V lost 0 bases and J lost 0 bases. Germline loops: CDR1 PRHDT, CDR2 FYEKMQ (reference sequence). The CDR3 region is CASSLGRGSSYNEQFF. As DNA, the CDR3 is TGTGCCAGCAGCTTAGGGCGGGGGAGCTCCTACAATGAGCAGTTCTTC. The full variable domain, rest sourced from reference TRBV13 and TRBJ2-1, is AAGVIQSPRHLIKEKRETATLKCYPIPRHDTVYWYQQGPGQDPQFLISFYEKMQSDKGSIPDRFSAQQFSDYHSELNMSSLELGDSALYFCASSLGRGSSYNEQFFGPGTRLTVL.